Each of the 13 T cell receptor beta chains below was sequenced from the same sample in a study of T cells in women clearing cervical HPV infection. Libraries were prepared by immunoSEQ multiplex PCR; TCRdb keeps only in-frame clonotypes and omits some of them. The sample spans roughly 37,000 clones; the ten largest clones claim under 8.5%. What was sequenced was blood buffy coat. All receptors derive from a woman aged 18 to 75 with a cervical HPV16 infection that either progressed to CIN3+ or cleared (not recorded which).

Comments on this clone: The observed sequence ends 3 residues before the CDR3 terminus, with the missing tail filled in from the germline J gene. The chain has TRBV2 and TRBJ2-2; TRBD2 matches 8 bases. J lost 6 bases, V lost 6 bases, and 6 bases had no gene match. The germline CDR1 and CDR2 sequences are SNHLY and FYNNEI. This CDR3 contains 14 residues. The chain's CDR3 is CASRGLAGAGELFF. The sequenced part of the CDR3 DNA is TGTGCCAGCAGAGGACTAGCAGGAGCCGGGGAG.

As to this clone: The observed sequence ends 3 residues before the CDR3 terminus, with the missing tail filled in from the germline J gene. The chain combines TRBV7-8 with TRBJ2-7, with a weak D call TRBD2 (5 bases). The CDR3 sequence is 16 residues long. Germline V lookup: CDR1 SGHVS, CDR2 FQNEAQ. V lost 5 bases to trimming and J lost 2 bases, with 19 bases between them. The CDR3 is CASSPRADTRAYEQYF. The DNA read from the CDR3 is TGTGCCAGCAGCCCCCGAGCTGATACTAGGGCCTACGAG.

About this clone itself: The read comes to an end 3 residues before the CDR3 does, leaving the germline J gene to fill in the end. The rearrangement uses TRBV19 and TRBJ1-2; unclear D gene. V was pared by 3 bases and J by 2 bases, with 7 bases between. The V gene's germline CDR1 is LNHDA and CDR2 SQIVND (reference sequence). The CDR3 sequence is 13 residues long. The part of the CDR3 DNA that was read is TGTGCCAGTAGTATTGACACGAACTATGGC. Its translation is CASSIDTNYG. In full, the CDR3 is CASSIDTNYGYTF.

Regarding this clone: The read is 3 residues too short to cover the CDR3 end, so that end is filled in from the germline J gene. This rearrangement joins TRBV18 to TRBJ2-2; D not resolved. Germline CDR1 and CDR2: KGHSH and LQKENI. The CDR3 has 17 amino acids. The germline V and J ends were trimmed by 3 bases and 3 bases, with 17 bases remaining between them. The CDR3 loop is CASSPLWARGHTGELFF. The CDR3 DNA, read in part, is TGTGCCAGCTCACCCCTGTGGGCTCGAGGCCACACCGGGGAG.

Details on this clone: The read stops 3 residues short of the end of the CDR3; the missing end is completed from the germline J gene. The chain combines TRBV7-9 with TRBJ2-3; unclear D gene. This CDR3 comprises 14 residues. CDR1 is SEHNR, CDR2 FQNEAQ, per germline (reference sequence). V lost 2 bases to trimming and J lost 3 bases, with 9 bases between them. The sequenced part of the CDR3 DNA is TGTGCCAGCAGCTTAAGGTATTCTACAGATACG. It translates to CASSLRYSTDT. The whole CDR3 protein reads CASSLRYSTDTQYF.

Notes on this clone: The read terminates 3 residues before the CDR3 end, so the remaining end is supplied by the germline J gene. This sequence joins TRBV10-3 and TRBJ2-7; 8 bases are a match to TRBD2. Germline CDR1 ENHRY, CDR2 SYGVKD. The V gene end was trimmed by 4 bases and the J gene end by 2 bases; junction bases not matched to a gene: 7. This CDR3 contains 15 residues. The sequenced part of the CDR3 DNA is TGTGCCATCAGTGCCTCCGGGACTAGTGCCTACGAG. This codes for CAISASGTSAYE. The entire CDR3 reads CAISASGTSAYEQYF.

Remarks on this clone: The read falls 3 residues short of the CDR3 end, and the missing part is taken from the germline J gene. V and J are TRBV12-3 or TRBV12-4 and TRBJ2-2, with 9 nucleotides matching TRBD1. The ends lost 4 bases at V and 7 bases at J; junction bases unmatched: 10. The length of the CDR3 is 16 residues. CDR3 DNA, as far as it was read: TGTGCCAGCAGTTCCTTTCCACAGGGGGCGAACGGGGAG. This sequence encodes CASSSFPQGANGE. The entire CDR3 reads CASSSFPQGANGELFF.

In the case of this clone: The observed sequence ends 3 residues before the CDR3 terminus, with the missing tail filled in from the germline J gene. The chain employs TRBV7-2 and TRBJ1-4, with 7 positions matching TRBD1. Germline lookup yields CDR1 SGHTA and CDR2 FQGNSA. This CDR3 comprises 14 residues. V shed 5 bases, J shed 5 bases, and the junction held 5 bases outside the gene matches. The part of the CDR3 DNA that was read is TGTGCCAGCAGCGAAGGACAGGAGAATGAAAAA. This codes for CASSEGQENEK. The entire CDR3 protein is CASSEGQENEKLFF. Full variable domain (outside the CDR3, taken from reference TRBV7-2 and TRBJ1-4): GAGVSQSPSNKVTEKGKDVELRCDPISGHTALYWYRQSLGQGLEFLIYFQGNSAPDKSGLPSDRFSAERTGGSVSTLTIQRTQQEDSAVYLCASSEGQENEKLFFGSGTQLSVL.

Partial CDR3 DNA: TGTGCCAGCAGCCAGCAGGGGGCAGGAACCGGGGAG. This sequence encodes CASSQQGAGTGE. The CDR3, in full, reads CASSQQGAGTGELFF. This chain links TRBV7-3 with TRBJ2-2; 8 bases agree with TRBD1. The CDR3 is cut off 3 residues early in the read; its end comes from the germline J gene. The CDR3 length is 15 residues. Germline V CDR1 and CDR2: SGHTA, FQGTGA. With V trimmed by 5 bases and J by 5 bases, 7 bases remained unmatched.

Partial CDR3 DNA: TGTGCCAGCAGTTTATCACACTATCTCTCTGGGGCCAACGTC. This gives the protein CASSLSHYLSGANV. The entire CDR3 protein is CASSLSHYLSGANVLTF. This chain joins TRBV28 and TRBJ2-6; D not certain. Coverage ceases 3 residues before the CDR3 finishes, and the germline J gene fills in the end. CDR3 length: 17 amino acids. The germline V gene has CDR1 MDHEN and CDR2 SYDVKM. Trimming pared 1 base from V and 0 bases from J, leaving 10 bases between.

In the case of this clone: The CDR3 is cut off 3 residues early in the read; its end comes from the germline J gene. The chain recombines TRBV20-1 with TRBJ2-1, with TRBD2 matching over 7 bases. CDR1 and CDR2 from the germline V gene are DFQATT and SNEGSKA (reference sequence). This CDR3 is 12 amino acids long. The ends lost 7 bases at V and 4 bases at J; junction bases unmatched: 4. The sequenced CDR3 bases are TGCAGTGAGGCGGGAGTTTACAATGAG. This codes for CSEAGVYNE. The CDR3 as a whole reads CSEAGVYNEQFF.

To note about this clone: The read comes to an end 3 residues before the CDR3 does, leaving the germline J gene to fill in the end. The chain has TRBV12-3 or TRBV12-4 and TRBJ2-1; TRBD1 is a possible D gene (6 bases). The CDR3 sequence is 12 residues long. Trimming removed 6 bases from V and 9 bases from J, with 12 bases in between. The CDR3 DNA, read in part, is TGTGCCAGCAGAGGGGGATTCGGTGAG. Its translation is CASRGGFGE. The whole CDR3 protein reads CASRGGFGEQFF.

This clone registers medium-sized by frequency. Compared with germline, one end of the junction differs, possibly owing to a read error. The CDR3 is CASSQTLAGARNEQFF. The sequenced CDR3 bases are TGCGCCAGCAGCCAAACACTAGCGGGAGCGCGCAATGAG. The chain carries TRBV4-2 and TRBJ2-1, with TRBD2 matching over 11 bases. The CDR3 goes on 3 residues after the read ends, and that part is filled in from the germline J gene. Germline V gene lookup returns CDR1 LGHNA and CDR2 YNFKEQ. CDR3 length equals 16 residues.